This is a list of T cell receptor beta chains from one sample in a study of cytomegalovirus exposure and HLA in healthy donors. Sequencing was performed with immunoSEQ multiplex PCR; in TCRdb, only in-frame clones are kept and a portion is missing. The sample has 130,000 or so clones; around four fifths are singletons. Material: PBMCs. All receptors come from a man in his forties in good health and CMV-seronegative. The CDR3 runs from the conserved cysteine through the conserved F or W. Fields, in order: clone size, V gene, J gene, D gene, CDR3 protein, CDR3 DNA. A D gene is named only where the DNA matches it firmly. The listing skips clone size in some rows; elsewhere it reads once, few, many or a size class.

clone_size: few
v_call: TRBV9
j_call: TRBJ2-7
d_call: .
cdr3_aa: CASSEAGKSYEQYF
cdr3_nt: TGTGCCAGCAGCGAGGCCGGGAAGTCCTACGAGCAGTACTTC

clone_size: .
v_call: TRBV5-1
j_call: TRBJ1-1
d_call: .
cdr3_aa: CASSFGGSEAFF
cdr3_nt: TGCGCCAGCAGCTTTGGGGGGTCTGAAGCTTTCTTT

clone_size: .
v_call: TRBV9
j_call: TRBJ2-7
d_call: TRBD2
cdr3_aa: CASSKLAGGPEQYF
cdr3_nt: TGTGCCAGCAGCAAGCTAGCGGGAGGGCCCGAGCAGTACTTC

clone_size: .
v_call: TRBV4-3
j_call: TRBJ2-2
d_call: TRBD2
cdr3_aa: CASSLTSGGAGELFF
cdr3_nt: TGCGCCAGCAGCCTTACTAGCGGGGGGGCCGGGGAGCTGTTTTTT

clone_size: .
v_call: TRBV11-2
j_call: TRBJ1-1
d_call: TRBD1
cdr3_aa: CASSLGAGGYVNTEAFF
cdr3_nt: TGTGCCAGCAGCTTAGGGGCAGGGGGATACGTAAACACTGAAGCTTTCTTT

clone_size: .
v_call: TRBV28
j_call: TRBJ2-3
d_call: TRBD1
cdr3_aa: CASSRDRYTDTQYF
cdr3_nt: TGTGCCAGCAGTCGGGACAGATACACAGATACGCAGTATTTT

clone_size: .
v_call: TRBV5-5
j_call: TRBJ1-1
d_call: .
cdr3_aa: CASSPMGGANTEAFF
cdr3_nt: TGTGCCAGCAGCCCGATGGGGGGGGCGAACACTGAAGCTTTCTTT

clone_size: .
v_call: TRBV9
j_call: TRBJ2-7
d_call: TRBD1
cdr3_aa: CASSPSTGVNEQYF
cdr3_nt: TGTGCCAGCAGCCCCTCGACAGGGGTCAACGAGCAGTACTTC

clone_size: few
v_call: TRBV13
j_call: TRBJ2-5
d_call: .
cdr3_aa: CASSLEAGETQYF
cdr3_nt: TGTGCCAGCAGCTTGGAAGCGGGAGAGACCCAGTACTTC

clone_size: .
v_call: TRBV7-3
j_call: TRBJ2-1
d_call: .
cdr3_aa: CASSWGGRNEQFF
cdr3_nt: TGTGCCAGCAGCTGGGGGGGCCGGAATGAGCAGTTCTTC

clone_size: .
v_call: TRBV28
j_call: TRBJ2-7
d_call: TRBD1
cdr3_aa: CASSLWGTVAYEQYF
cdr3_nt: TGTGCCAGCAGTTTATGGGGGACAGTGGCCTACGAGCAGTACTTC

clone_size: .
v_call: TRBV5-6
j_call: TRBJ2-5
d_call: TRBD1
cdr3_aa: CASSLGGTGGQETQYF
cdr3_nt: TGTGCCAGCAGCTTGGGGGGGACAGGGGGCCAAGAGACCCAGTACTTC

clone_size: .
v_call: TRBV27
j_call: TRBJ2-7
d_call: .
cdr3_aa: CASSYAAREYF
cdr3_nt: TGTGCCAGCAGTTACGCCGCCCGGGAGTACTTC

clone_size: .
v_call: TRBV27
j_call: TRBJ2-2
d_call: TRBD1
cdr3_aa: CASSPGTVGELFF
cdr3_nt: TGTGCCAGCAGTCCCGGGACAGTGGGGGAGCTGTTTTTT

clone_size: .
v_call: TRBV7-2
j_call: TRBJ2-6
d_call: .
cdr3_aa: CASSFTTGANVLTF
cdr3_nt: TGTGCCAGCAGCTTCACTACTGGGGCCAACGTCCTGACTTTC

clone_size: .
v_call: TRBV9
j_call: TRBJ2-7
d_call: .
cdr3_aa: CASSPGGIGYEQYF
cdr3_nt: TGTGCCAGCAGCCCAGGAGGTATCGGCTACGAGCAGTACTTC

clone_size: .
v_call: TRBV4-3
j_call: TRBJ2-3
d_call: .
cdr3_aa: CASSQLGGDTQYF
cdr3_nt: TGCGCCAGCAGCCAGCTAGGAGGCGATACGCAGTATTTT

clone_size: .
v_call: TRBV12-5
j_call: TRBJ2-7
d_call: .
cdr3_aa: CASGLEPGYEQYF
cdr3_nt: TGTGCTAGTGGTTTGGAGCCAGGCTACGAGCAGTACTTC

clone_size: .
v_call: TRBV19
j_call: TRBJ1-2
d_call: .
cdr3_aa: CASSIGPGGYTF
cdr3_nt: TGTGCCAGTAGTATAGGGCCTGGCGGCTACACCTTC

clone_size: .
v_call: TRBV5-1
j_call: TRBJ2-7
d_call: TRBD2
cdr3_aa: CASRDTSGTFYEQYF
cdr3_nt: TGCGCCAGCAGGGATACTAGCGGGACGTTTTACGAGCAGTACTTC

clone_size: .
v_call: TRBV30
j_call: TRBJ2-3
d_call: .
cdr3_aa: CAWSVGGGGDTQYF
cdr3_nt: TGTGCCTGGAGTGTAGGAGGTGGGGGGGATACGCAGTATTTT

clone_size: .
v_call: TRBV6-4
j_call: TRBJ1-5
d_call: .
cdr3_aa: CASSAAHNQPQHF
cdr3_nt: TGTGCCAGCAGTGCCGCACACAATCAGCCCCAGCATTTT

clone_size: .
v_call: TRBV5-1
j_call: TRBJ2-7
d_call: .
cdr3_aa: CASSLGPRRWEQYF
cdr3_nt: TGCGCCAGCAGCTTGGGCCCGCGAAGATGGGAGCAGTACTTC

clone_size: .
v_call: TRBV7-3
j_call: TRBJ2-2
d_call: TRBD2
cdr3_aa: CATSPGTSGGAATGELFF
cdr3_nt: TGTGCCACCTCCCCCGGGACTAGCGGGGGGGCCGCCACCGGGGAGCTGTTTTTT

clone_size: .
v_call: TRBV6-5
j_call: TRBJ2-7
d_call: .
cdr3_aa: CASPPIVTYEQYF
cdr3_nt: TGTGCCAGCCCCCCCATAGTCACCTACGAGCAGTACTTC

clone_size: .
v_call: TRBV5-4
j_call: TRBJ2-5
d_call: .
cdr3_aa: CASSLEANSLETQYF
cdr3_nt: TGTGCCAGCAGCTTGGAAGCGAACTCCTTAGAGACCCAGTACTTC

clone_size: .
v_call: TRBV7-9
j_call: TRBJ1-5
d_call: .
cdr3_aa: CASSLTAGFRRYSNQPQHF
cdr3_nt: TGTGCCAGCAGCTTAACTGCGGGATTCAGGAGATATAGCAATCAGCCCCAGCATTTT

clone_size: .
v_call: TRBV10-3
j_call: TRBJ2-7
d_call: TRBD1
cdr3_aa: CAISEDRGLGYEQYF
cdr3_nt: TGTGCCATCAGTGAGGACAGGGGGCTCGGATACGAGCAGTACTTC

clone_size: .
v_call: TRBV11-2
j_call: TRBJ2-4
d_call: TRBD1
cdr3_aa: CASSFSGTGENIQYF
cdr3_nt: TGTGCCAGCAGCTTCTCCGGGACAGGGGAAAACATTCAGTACTTC

clone_size: .
v_call: TRBV6-5
j_call: TRBJ2-5
d_call: .
cdr3_aa: CASSLGGREETQYF
cdr3_nt: TGTGCCAGCAGTTTAGGGGGAAGAGAAGAGACCCAGTACTTC

clone_size: .
v_call: TRBV19
j_call: TRBJ2-2
d_call: TRBD2
cdr3_aa: CASRAGRGNTGELFF
cdr3_nt: TGTGCCAGTAGGGCTGGGAGGGGCAACACCGGGGAGCTGTTTTTT

clone_size: .
v_call: TRBV5-1
j_call: TRBJ2-3
d_call: .
cdr3_aa: CASSSAGATDTQYF
cdr3_nt: TGCGCCAGCAGCTCGGCGGGGGCGACAGATACGCAGTATTTT